Below are 32 T cell receptor beta chains sequenced from a single sample in a study of T cells in Graves' hyperthyroidism and ophthalmopathy. Template material for amplifying TCR beta CDR3 regions consisted of RNA transcripts. Researchers ran a first-round RT-PCR on the TCR CDR3 using the HTBI primer set. TCRdb reprocessed the multiplex PCR reads via MiXCR and lists one record per CDR3 protein. The sample shows more than 250,000 distinct CDR3 sequences, around 15% of them seen only once. The source material was blood. These receptors were obtained from a woman aged 50 to 60 with Graves' hyperthyroidism that later progressed to Graves' ophthalmopathy.

In its sample, this clonotype was seen many times. The rearrangement joins TRBV5-1 to TRBJ2-1; perhaps TRBD2 as D (6 bases). The CDR3 contains 16 residues. Deletions cut 3 bases from V and 0 bases from J, with 13 bases between. Germline values: CDR1 SGHRS, CDR2 YFSETQ. The CDR3 loop reads CASSSPWGVSYNEQFF. The CDR3 DNA reads as TGCGCCAGCAGCTCCCCCTGGGGGGTCTCCTACAATGAGCAGTTCTTC.

The chain recombines TRBV7-9 with TRBJ2-1; 12 bases match TRBD2. After removal of 8 bases from V and 6 bases from J, the junction contained 8 bases not matched to a gene. Per the germline V gene, CDR1 is SEHNR and CDR2 is FQNEAQ (reference sequence). The CDR3 is 15 amino acids. CDR3 bases: TGTGCCAGCGGCCCGGGACTAGCGGGCGGCAATGAGCAGTTCTTC. This gives the protein CASGPGLAGGNEQFF.

This clonotype appeared a few times. The V call is TRBV4-1, the J call TRBJ2-3; D might be TRBD1 (6 bases). Germline CDR1 reads MGHRA; CDR2 reads YSYEKL. V lost 3 bases, J lost 0 bases, and 19 bases lay in between. The CDR3 is 18 amino acids. CDR3 residues: CASSHPAAGTLSTDTQYF. The CDR3 DNA sequence: TGCGCCAGCAGCCACCCGGCGGCCGGGACACTTAGCACAGATACGCAGTATTTT.

This clonotype was detected ten times or more. The chain couples TRBV28 to TRBJ1-2, with a possible D match to TRBD1 (6 bases). CDR3 length: 15 residues. Germline assignment: CDR1 MDHEN and CDR2 SYDVKM. Trimming pared 4 bases from V and 7 bases from J, leaving 19 bases between. The CDR3 reads CASSSISRGAGGYTF. CDR3 nucleotides: TGTGCCAGCAGTTCTATCTCCCGGGGGGCCGGTGGCTACACCTTC.

This clonotype was seen repeatedly, ten times or more. The J gene is TRBJ2-1, the V gene TRBV7-8; D may correspond to TRBD1 or TRBD2 (5 bases each). Trimming removed 5 bases from V and 6 bases from J, with 20 bases in between. The CDR3 is 16 residues long. Per the germline V gene, CDR1 is SGHVS and CDR2 is FQNEAQ. The CDR3 DNA reads as TGTGCCAGCAGCCTCTCTGCACGGGAAGGGGTCAATGAGCAGTTCTTC. Its translation: CASSLSAREGVNEQFF.

The rearrangement uses TRBV19 and TRBJ2-7; 8 positions agree with TRBD2. The germline V gene encodes CDR1 LNHDA and CDR2 SQIVND (reference sequence). Trimming removed 9 bases from V and 2 bases from J; junction bases left unmatched: 6. The CDR3 has 13 residues. DNA for the CDR3: TGTGCCAGGACTGGCGGGAGGACCTACGAGCAGTACTTC. Protein: CARTGGRTYEQYF.

This chain links TRBV20-1 with TRBJ1-6; possible D gene TRBD1, 5 bases. V dropped 1 base and J dropped 6 bases, with 16 bases sitting between them. The CDR3 extends over 16 amino acids. CDR1 and CDR2 from the germline V gene are DFQATT and SNEGSKA (reference sequence). The DNA of the CDR3 is TGCAGTGCTAGAGTTTGGGGAGGGGAGATTAATTCACCCCTCCACTTT. Translated: CSARVWGGEINSPLHF.

This clonotype was picked up many times. The chain has TRBV5-4 and TRBJ2-3; D remains unclear. The V and J ends lost 0 bases and 2 bases respectively, with 7 bases between them. CDR3 length: 14 residues. Looked up from germline, CDR1 is SGHNT and CDR2 is YYREEE (reference sequence). The chain's CDR3 is CASSLAKSTDTQYF. CDR3 sequence (DNA): TGTGCCAGCAGCTTGGCCAAGTCCACAGATACGCAGTATTTT.

CDR3: CSAPRTSGHNEQFF. The CDR3 bases are TGCAGTGCCCCGCGGACTAGCGGTCACAATGAGCAGTTCTTC. V gene TRBV20-1 combines with J gene TRBJ2-1, with TRBD2 matching over 10 bases. V shed 6 bases and J 5 bases; nucleotides not matched to a gene: 7. The CDR3 is made up of 14 amino acids. Germline loops: CDR1 DFQATT, CDR2 SNEGSKA (reference sequence).

This chain's CDR3 is CASSLKGSNTEAFF. The CDR3 nucleotides read TGTGCCAGCAGCTTAAAAGGGTCCAACACTGAAGCTTTCTTT. V usage is TRBV7-9 and J usage is TRBJ1-1; D is uncertain. Trimming left V 2 bases short and J 2 bases short, with 9 bases between. This CDR3 has 14 amino acids. Germline V gene sequence: CDR1 SEHNR, CDR2 FQNEAQ (reference sequence).

A remark on this clonotype: A clone one base away is much larger, so this may be a read error. The rearrangement joins TRBV24-1 to TRBJ2-3; tentative D call: TRBD2 (6 bases). This CDR3 has 16 amino acids. CDR1 is KGHDR, CDR2 SFDVKD, per germline. The CDR3 DNA reads TGTGCCACCAGTGATTCCGGACGGGGGAACACAGATACGCGGTATTTT. Amino acid sequence: CATSDSGRGNTDTRYF.

Concerning this clonotype itself: This may be a read error: a much more frequent sequence differs by one nucleotide. The chain carries TRBV5-1 and TRBJ2-1; a weak D match, TRBD1 (5 bases). Germline V gives CDR1 SGHRS, CDR2 YFSETQ. The V end lost 0 bases, the J end lost 7 bases, and 14 bases lay between the germline ends. The CDR3 consists of 15 residues. The CDR3 DNA is TGCGCCAGCAGCTTGGACAGGACAAGGGGAAATGAGCAGTTCTTC. Translated, it gives CASSLDRTRGNEQFF.

This clonotype was picked up many times. CDR3 bases: TGTGCCAGCAGTTACGCGGGAGTTAATGAGCAGTTCTTC. It yields the protein CASSYAGVNEQFF. The rearrangement joins TRBV6-1 to TRBJ2-1, with 7 bases identical to TRBD2. The ends lost 5 bases at V and 7 bases at J; junction bases unmatched: 5. Per the germline V gene, CDR1 is MNHNS and CDR2 is SASEGT. This CDR3 is built from 13 residues.

This clonotype was detected ten times or more. The rearrangement joins TRBV5-6 to TRBJ2-2; D gene ambiguous. The CDR3 is 13 residues long. The V gene lost 7 bases and the J gene lost 4 bases, with 11 bases spanning the gap. Germline V gene lookup returns CDR1 SGHDT and CDR2 YYEEEE. This CDR3 reads CASLYGLTGELFF. In nucleotides, the CDR3 is TGTGCCAGCCTTTATGGCCTCACCGGGGAGCTGTTTTTT.

This clonotype came up many times. V is TRBV2 and J is TRBJ2-3; weak D call: TRBD1 (5 bases). With 9 bases removed from V and 5 bases from J, the gap between germline ends came to 12 bases. Germline lookup yields CDR1 SNHLY and CDR2 FYNNEI. CDR3 length: 12 residues. The CDR3 coding sequence is TGTGCCAGAATAGGGGCGGAAGATACGCAGTATTTT. Translating gives CARIGAEDTQYF.

The sample holds many counts of this clonotype. The rearrangement uses TRBV5-1 and TRBJ2-1; 7 nucleotides line up with TRBD1. Germline V CDR1 and CDR2: SGHRS, YFSETQ. The J segment lost 4 bases and the V segment lost 3 bases, leaving 1 base of the junction unmatched. CDR3 length: 13 residues. The CDR3 coding sequence is TGCGCCAGCAGCTCGGGACAGTACAATGAGCAGTTCTTC. Residues: CASSSGQYNEQFF.

This clonotype was picked up a small number of times. The CDR3 region is CASSATSGQGRGYTF. In DNA form, the CDR3 reads TGTGCCAGCAGTGCCACCTCCGGGCAGGGACGAGGCTACACCTTC. V gene TRBV6-1 combines with J gene TRBJ1-2, with TRBD1 as a possible D gene (5 bases). Deletions cut 4 bases from V and 8 bases from J, with 20 bases between. CDR3 length equals 15 residues. The germline V gene encodes CDR1 MNHNS and CDR2 SASEGT.

Only a few counts were recorded for this clonotype. A much larger clonotype is one base distant, so this may be a read error. V usage is TRBV3-1 and J usage is TRBJ1-1; tentative D call: TRBD1 (6 bases). The CDR3 loop spans 16 amino acids. Germline V gives CDR1 LGHDT, CDR2 YNNKEL (reference sequence). The CDR3 region has the DNA TGTGCCAGCAGCCAAGCACTTCGAGGGGGTTTCACTGAAGCTCTCTTT. The encoded protein is CASSQALRGGFTEALF.

This clonotype was seen many times. The chain combines TRBV11-1 with TRBJ2-7; no firm D call. The CDR3 spans 14 residues. Germline V gene lookup returns CDR1 SGHAT and CDR2 FQDESV (reference sequence). Trimming left V 4 bases short and J 2 bases short, with 12 bases between. Written as DNA, the CDR3 is TGTGCCAGCAGCTCGCTGAAGGGCGCCTACGAGCAGTACTTC. It translates to CASSSLKGAYEQYF.

The sample holds many counts of this clonotype. The rearrangement joins TRBV11-2 to TRBJ2-6; D unresolved. CDR3 length: 13 amino acids. Germline V gives CDR1 SGHAT, CDR2 FQNNGV. Trimming pared 4 bases from V and 6 bases from J, leaving 7 bases between. The CDR3 spells CASSSPEANVLTF. In nucleotides, the CDR3 is TGTGCCAGCAGCTCCCCAGAGGCCAACGTCCTGACTTTC. Looking up the rest from reference TRBV11-2 and TRBJ2-6 gives the full variable domain: EAGVAQSPRYKIIEKRQSVAFWCNPISGHATLYWYQQILGQGPKLLIQFQNNGVVDDSQLPKDRFSAERLKGVDSTLKIQPAKLEDSAVYLCASSSPEANVLTFGAGSRLTVL.

In this sample, this clonotype turned up many times. This rearrangement joins TRBV3-1 to TRBJ2-3; 9 bases align to TRBD1. The V gene end was trimmed by 8 bases and the J gene end by 2 bases; junction bases not matched to a gene: 5. The CDR3 contains 14 residues. The V gene's germline CDR1 is LGHDT and CDR2 YNNKEL (reference sequence). CDR3 sequence: CASAGDRDTDTQYF. CDR3 in DNA: TGTGCCAGCGCGGGGGACAGGGACACAGATACGCAGTATTTT.

This clonotype was found many times. V gene TRBV28 combines with J gene TRBJ2-1; D not certain. CDR3 size: 13 residues. Trimming removed 6 bases from V and 10 bases from J, with 16 bases in between. Germline lookup yields CDR1 MDHEN and CDR2 SYDVKM. CDR3 residues: CASSLGWVGEQFF. In DNA, the CDR3 is TGTGCCAGCAGCCTGGGGTGGGTAGGGGAGCAGTTCTTC.

At least ten counts were recorded for this clonotype. This chain joins TRBV27 and TRBJ2-1; D might be TRBD2 (5 bases). Trimming shortened V by 2 bases and J by 2 bases, and 10 bases separated the two germline ends. The CDR3 is made up of 15 amino acids. Germline V gene sequence: CDR1 MNHEY, CDR2 SMNVEV (reference sequence). Here the CDR3 reads CASSLEGSTYNEQFF. Written as DNA, the CDR3 is TGTGCCAGCAGTTTAGAGGGCTCCACCTACAATGAGCAGTTCTTC.

This clonotype has a count of ten or more. V and J are TRBV5-1 and TRBJ2-5; TRBD1 might be the D (6 bases). Per the germline V gene, CDR1 is SGHRS and CDR2 is YFSETQ. V was cut by 4 bases and J by 7 bases, with 17 bases left in between. The CDR3 is 14 residues long. CDR3 sequence (DNA): TGCGCCAGCAGCCTCAGGGGATCAGAGGTGACCCAGTACTTC. Encoded protein: CASSLRGSEVTQYF.

This clonotype has a count of ten or more. This chain uses TRBV11-2 with TRBJ1-5, with D possibly being TRBD1 (6 bases). Trimming pared 0 bases from V and 4 bases from J, leaving 10 bases between. The germline gives CDR1 SGHAT, CDR2 FQNNGV. The CDR3 covers 15 residues. The CDR3 DNA sequence: TGTGCCAGCAGCTTAGATACAGGGCGGAATCAGCCCCAGCATTTT. Encoded protein: CASSLDTGRNQPQHF.

At least ten counts were recorded for this clonotype. This sequence joins TRBV6-1 and TRBJ2-7; 10 bases line up with TRBD1. Trimming removed 7 bases from V and 4 bases from J; junction bases left unmatched: 13. There are 16 residues in the CDR3. In germline, CDR1 is MNHNS, CDR2 SASEGT. CDR3 region: CASKNPGTGVGYEQYF. The CDR3 DNA follows: TGTGCCAGCAAAAATCCCGGGACAGGGGTGGGATACGAGCAGTACTTC.

This clonotype was seen repeatedly, ten times or more. The V gene is TRBV27, the J gene TRBJ2-7; D possibly matches TRBD1 or TRBD2 (5 bases each). The CDR3 extends over 15 amino acids. Germline CDR1 reads MNHEY; CDR2 reads SMNVEV (reference sequence). Between the trimmed V and J ends, which lost 8 bases and 6 bases, there was a span of 23 bases. The CDR3 loop reads CASGTPPGWGSEQYF. The CDR3 DNA follows: TGTGCCAGCGGTACGCCCCCGGGGTGGGGCTCCGAGCAGTACTTC.

This chain uses TRBV19 with TRBJ1-2, with unresolved D. CDR1 and CDR2 from the germline V gene are LNHDA and SQIVND (reference sequence). With 8 bases removed from V and 4 bases from J, the gap between germline ends came to 17 bases. This CDR3 comprises 14 residues. Written as DNA, the CDR3 is TGTGCCAGTCGTAATCAGGCAGACGGCTATGGCTACACCTTC. It is translated as CASRNQADGYGYTF.

This clonotype appeared many times. CDR3 nucleotide sequence: TGTGCCAGCAGTTTAGCGCAACCATACGAGCAGTACTTC. Encoded protein: CASSLAQPYEQYF. The rearrangement links TRBV12-3 or TRBV12-4 to TRBJ2-7, with D uncertain. Trimming shortened V by 0 bases and J by 4 bases, and 7 bases separated the two germline ends. CDR3 size: 13 residues.

This clonotype was recorded many times. The chain links TRBV11-2 to TRBJ2-5, with D hard to call. Germline CDR1 is SGHAT and CDR2 is FQNNGV. CDR3 size: 12 residues. V was shortened by 3 bases and J by 5 bases, with 7 bases between the two germline ends. CDR3 amino acids: CASSLAQETQYF. CDR3 nucleotide sequence: TGTGCCAGCAGCTTGGCGCAGGAGACCCAGTACTTC.

The table lists this clonotype with many counts. The chain combines TRBV20-1 with TRBJ1-1; the D gene is possibly TRBD1 (5 bases). The CDR3 covers 14 residues. Germline CDR1 DFQATT, CDR2 SNEGSKA (reference sequence). This CDR3 reads CVGELDWTGTEAFF. CDR3 DNA: TGCGTGGGGGAACTCGATTGGACGGGCACTGAAGCTTTCTTT.

This clonotype appeared many times. V is TRBV7-6 and J is TRBJ2-2; possible D gene TRBD1, 5 bases. Deletions cut 1 base from V and 1 base from J, with 7 bases between. This CDR3 is 15 amino acids long. Germline V gene data show CDR1 as SGHVS and CDR2 as FNYEAQ. The CDR3: CASSLVGVNTGELFF. In DNA, the CDR3 is TGTGCCAGCAGCTTAGTAGGGGTGAACACCGGGGAGCTGTTTTTT. Complete variable domain (other parts from reference TRBV7-6 and TRBJ2-2): GAGVSQSPRYKVTKRGQDVALRCDPISGHVSLYWYRQALGQGPEFLTYFNYEAQQDKSGLPNDRFSAERPEGSISTLTIQRTEQRDSAMYRCASSLVGVNTGELFFGEGSRLTVL.